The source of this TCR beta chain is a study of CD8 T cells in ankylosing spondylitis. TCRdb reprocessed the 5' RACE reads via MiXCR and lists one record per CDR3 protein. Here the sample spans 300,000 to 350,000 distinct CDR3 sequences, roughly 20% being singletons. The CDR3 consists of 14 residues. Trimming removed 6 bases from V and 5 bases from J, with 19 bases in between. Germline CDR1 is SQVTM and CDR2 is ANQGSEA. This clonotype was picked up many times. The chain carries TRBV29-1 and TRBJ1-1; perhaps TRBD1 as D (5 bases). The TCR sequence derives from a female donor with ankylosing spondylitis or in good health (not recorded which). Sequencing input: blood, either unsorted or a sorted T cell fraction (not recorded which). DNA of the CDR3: TGCAGCGTCAACAGGAGGGAGGTCGGGACTGAAGCTTTCTTT. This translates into CSVNRREVGTEAFF.